The table lists the clone carrying this T cell receptor (beta chain) with many counts. The record originates from a study of T cells after yellow fever vaccination. Via MiXCR, TCRdb re-called the 5' RACE reads, giving one row per CDR3 protein. In the table there are 27,000 or so distinct CDR3 sequences, about 4.6% of which are singletons. The sample in question was CD8+ T cells sorted from PBMCs, obtained 5 days after the yellow fever booster vaccination. The receptor's source is a man aged 30-40 years who received the YFV17D yellow fever vaccine.

The CDR3 DNA reads TGTGCCACCAGCGGATCGACAGGGTACTCTGAAGCTTTCTTT. Translating it yields CATSGSTGYSEAFF. The chain is built from TRBV15 and TRBJ1-1, with TRBD1 matching over 7 bases. This CDR3 is built from 14 residues. The ends lost 5 bases at V and 6 bases at J; junction bases unmatched: 9. Germline V gene lookup returns CDR1 LNHNV and CDR2 YYDKDF (reference sequence).